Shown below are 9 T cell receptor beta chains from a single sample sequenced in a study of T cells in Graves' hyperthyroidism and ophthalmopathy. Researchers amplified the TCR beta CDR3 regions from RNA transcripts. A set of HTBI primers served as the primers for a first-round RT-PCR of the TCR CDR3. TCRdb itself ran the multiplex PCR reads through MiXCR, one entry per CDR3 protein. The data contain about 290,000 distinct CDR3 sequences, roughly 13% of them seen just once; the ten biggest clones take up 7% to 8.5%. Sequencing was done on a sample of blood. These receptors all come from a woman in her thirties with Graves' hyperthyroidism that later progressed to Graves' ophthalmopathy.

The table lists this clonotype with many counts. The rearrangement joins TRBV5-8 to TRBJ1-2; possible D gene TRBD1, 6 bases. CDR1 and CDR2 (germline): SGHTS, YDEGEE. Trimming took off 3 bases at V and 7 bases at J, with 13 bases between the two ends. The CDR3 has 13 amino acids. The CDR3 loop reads CASSSLGGFGYTF. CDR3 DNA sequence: TGTGCCAGCAGCTCCCTGGGGGGCTTTGGCTACACCTTC. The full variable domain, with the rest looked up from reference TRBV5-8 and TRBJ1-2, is EAGVTQSPTHLIKTRGQQATLRCSPISGHTSVYWYQQALGLGLQFLLWYDEGEERNRGNFPPRFSGRQFPNYSSELNVNALELEDSALYLCASSSLGGFGYTFGSGTRLTVV.

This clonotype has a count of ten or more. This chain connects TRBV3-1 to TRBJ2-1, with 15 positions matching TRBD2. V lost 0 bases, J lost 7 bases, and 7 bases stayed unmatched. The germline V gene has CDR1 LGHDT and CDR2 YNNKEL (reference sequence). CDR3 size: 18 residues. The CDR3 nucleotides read TGTGCCAGCAGCCAAGATTTTAGGACTAGCGGGAGGGAGAATGAGCAGTTCTTC. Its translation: CASSQDFRTSGRENEQFF.

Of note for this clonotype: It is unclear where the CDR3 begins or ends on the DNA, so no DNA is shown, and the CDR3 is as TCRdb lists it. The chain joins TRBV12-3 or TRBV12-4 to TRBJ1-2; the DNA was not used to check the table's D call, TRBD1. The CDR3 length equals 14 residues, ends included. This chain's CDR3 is CASSTSTGNYGYTF.

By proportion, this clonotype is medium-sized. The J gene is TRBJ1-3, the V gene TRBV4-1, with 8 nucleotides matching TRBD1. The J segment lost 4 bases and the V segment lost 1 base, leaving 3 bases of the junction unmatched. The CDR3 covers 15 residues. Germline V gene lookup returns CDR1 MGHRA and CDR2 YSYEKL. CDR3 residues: CASSQGTGNGNTIYF. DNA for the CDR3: TGCGCCAGCAGCCAAGGGACAGGGAACGGAAACACCATATATTTT.

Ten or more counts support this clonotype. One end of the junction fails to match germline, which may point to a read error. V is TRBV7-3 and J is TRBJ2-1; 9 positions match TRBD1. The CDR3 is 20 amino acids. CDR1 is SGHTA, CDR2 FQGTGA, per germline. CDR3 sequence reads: CASSLTGTGSYFSSYNEQFF. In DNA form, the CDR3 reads TGTGCCAGCAGCCTAACCGGGACAGGGTCCTACTTTAGCTCCTACAATGAGCAGTTCTTC.

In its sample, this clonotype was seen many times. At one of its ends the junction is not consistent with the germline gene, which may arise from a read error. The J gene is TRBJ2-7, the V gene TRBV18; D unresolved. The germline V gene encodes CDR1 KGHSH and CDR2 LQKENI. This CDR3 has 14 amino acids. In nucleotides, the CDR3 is TGTGCCAGCAAACCCGACGGATCCTCCTCCGAGCAGTACTTC. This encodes CASKPDGSSSEQYF.

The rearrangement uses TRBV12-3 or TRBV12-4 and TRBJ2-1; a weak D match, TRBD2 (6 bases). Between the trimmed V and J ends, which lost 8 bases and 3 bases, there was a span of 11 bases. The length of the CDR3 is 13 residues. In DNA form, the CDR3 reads TGTGCCAGCGCTAGCGTGGACTACAATGAGCAGTTCTTC. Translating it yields CASASVDYNEQFF.

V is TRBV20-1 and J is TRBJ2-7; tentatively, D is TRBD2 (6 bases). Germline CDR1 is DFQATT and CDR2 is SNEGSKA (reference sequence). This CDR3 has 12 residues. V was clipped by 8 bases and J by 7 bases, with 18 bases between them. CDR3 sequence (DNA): TGCAGTCTTAGGGGAGGCGTTGTGGAGCAGTACTTC. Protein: CSLRGGVVEQYF.

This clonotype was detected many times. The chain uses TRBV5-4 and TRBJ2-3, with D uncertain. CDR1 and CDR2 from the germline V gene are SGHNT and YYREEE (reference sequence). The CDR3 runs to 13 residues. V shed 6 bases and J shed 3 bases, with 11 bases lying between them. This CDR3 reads CASKWVGTDTQYF. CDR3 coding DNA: TGTGCCAGCAAGTGGGTGGGAACAGATACGCAGTATTTT.